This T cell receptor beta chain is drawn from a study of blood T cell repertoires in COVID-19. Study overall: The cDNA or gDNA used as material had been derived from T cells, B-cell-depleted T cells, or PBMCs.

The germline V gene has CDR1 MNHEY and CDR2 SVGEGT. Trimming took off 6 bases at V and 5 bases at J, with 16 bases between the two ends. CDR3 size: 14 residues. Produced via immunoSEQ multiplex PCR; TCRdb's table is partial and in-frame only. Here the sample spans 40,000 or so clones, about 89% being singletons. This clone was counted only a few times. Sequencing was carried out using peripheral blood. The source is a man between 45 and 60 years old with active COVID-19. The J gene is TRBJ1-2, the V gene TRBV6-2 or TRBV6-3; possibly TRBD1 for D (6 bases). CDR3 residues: CASRPEGVSYGYTF. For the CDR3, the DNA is TGTGCCAGCAGACCTGAGGGGGTTTCTTATGGCTACACCTTC.